The count of the clone carrying this TCR beta chain is one. The sample comes from a study of shared clonotypes between healthy human individuals. With 3 bases removed from V and 2 bases from J, the gap between germline ends came to 18 bases. The CDR3 runs to 16 residues. CDR1 SGHRS and CDR2 YFSETQ come from the germline V gene. The protocol was immunoSEQ multiplex PCR, while the TCRdb copy is restricted to in-frame clones and leaves out a portion. The repertoire holds about 2 million clones, roughly 94% seen once, with around 1% in the top ten. Positively selected for CCR7, the CD45RO-negative cells used as naive CD8 cells excluded terminally differentiated effector memory CD45RA+ cells.

This clonotype was obtained from a man in his late teens or twenties in good health. The chain recombines TRBV5-1 with TRBJ2-7; no reliable D call. Specimen: naive CD8+ T cells sorted from blood. The CDR3 nucleotides are TGCGCCAGCAGCTCCCGATTTTCAGTTAGCCCCTACGAGCAGTACTTC. Translation: CASSSRFSVSPYEQYF. The complete variable domain, with remaining parts taken from reference TRBV5-1 and TRBJ2-7, reads KAGVTQTPRYLIKTRGQQVTLSCSPISGHRSVSWYQQTPGQGLQFLFEYFSETQRNKGNFPGRFSGRQFSNSRSEMNVSTLELGDSALYLCASSSRFSVSPYEQYFGPGTRLTVT.